This T cell receptor beta chain is drawn from a study of blood T cells in healthy people across ages. Alongside a J-beta primer mix, a sample-barcoded 5' primer served in a second PCR lasting about 7 to 12 cycles. One entry per CDR3 protein, called by TCRdb with MiXCR from the 5' RACE reads. The repertoire includes about 1.6 million distinct CDR3 sequences, around 36% of them detected once, and around 11% sits in the top ten. Per sample, extraction of total RNA gave at least 5 micrograms in every case. CDR1 is MDHEN and CDR2 is SYDVKM in the germline V gene. Between the trimmed V and J ends, which lost 8 bases and 6 bases, there was a span of 20 bases. The CDR3 length is 14 residues. This clonotype was found a few times.

Material: blood. This chain uses TRBV28 with TRBJ2-7, with no clear D. The sequence came from a woman in her twenties or thirties in good health. The CDR3 sequence is CASEKGLYPGEQYF. The CDR3 DNA reads as TGTGCCAGCGAAAAGGGCCTCTACCCAGGCGAGCAGTACTTC.